This entry lists 18 T cell receptor beta chains sequenced from one sample in a study of cytomegalovirus exposure and HLA in healthy donors. The assay was immunoSEQ multiplex PCR, and TCRdb's table has in-frame clones only and misses some. This sample has about 330,000 clones, with roughly 89% found just once. The sample taken for sequencing was PBMCs. The origin of the receptors is a woman aged 18-29 years in good health and CMV-seronegative.

CDR3 in amino acids: CASNSGGSNLQETQYF. CDR3 DNA: TGCGCCAGCAACAGTGGGGGGTCAAACCTACAAGAGACCCAGTACTTC. The V gene is TRBV5-1, the J gene TRBJ2-5, with a tentative D call TRBD2 (6 bases). The germline V and J ends were trimmed by 6 bases and 2 bases, with 20 bases remaining between them. CDR1 SGHRS and CDR2 YFSETQ come from the germline V gene. The length of the CDR3 is 16 residues.

The rearrangement links TRBV4-1 to TRBJ2-1, with D possibly being TRBD2 (5 bases). The CDR3 covers 14 residues. Between the trimmed V and J ends, which lost 2 bases and 8 bases, there was a span of 13 bases. Germline CDR1 reads MGHRA; CDR2 reads YSYEKL. The DNA of the CDR3 is TGCGCCAGCAGCCAAATACGGCCCGGGGATGAGCAGTTCTTC. Amino acids: CASSQIRPGDEQFF.

Notes on this clone: The sample holds other DNA sequences that translate to the same CDR3. The chain couples TRBV5-1 to TRBJ1-1, with 9 positions matching TRBD1. Per germline, CDR1 SGHRS and CDR2 YFSETQ. This CDR3 comprises 13 residues. After removal of 4 bases from V and 6 bases from J, the junction contained 4 bases not matched to a gene. This chain's CDR3 is CASSPDRGSEAFF. CDR3 sequence (DNA): TGCGCCAGCAGCCCGGACAGGGGATCTGAAGCTTTCTTT. Together with reference TRBV5-1 and TRBJ1-1, the CDR3 gives the full variable domain: KAGVTQTPRYLIKTRGQQVTLSCSPISGHRSVSWYQQTPGQGLQFLFEYFSETQRNKGNFPGRFSGRQFSNSRSEMNVSTLELGDSALYLCASSPDRGSEAFFGQGTRLTVV.

CDR3 loop: CATRQGVGNEQFF. The CDR3 DNA sequence: TGTGCCACCAGACAGGGAGTAGGGAATGAGCAGTTCTTC. This rearrangement joins TRBV2 to TRBJ2-1; 7 nucleotides match TRBD1. Looked up from germline, CDR1 is SNHLY and CDR2 is FYNNEI. This CDR3 is 13 amino acids long. The junction had 10 bases not matched to a gene; V was cut back by 10 bases and J by 7 bases.

The chain carries TRBV27 and TRBJ2-7, with TRBD1 matching 8 bases. This CDR3 spans 14 amino acids. After removal of 5 bases from V and 3 bases from J, the junction contained 6 bases not matched to a gene. The germline V gene has CDR1 MNHEY and CDR2 SMNVEV (reference sequence). The CDR3, as DNA: TGTGCCAGCAGTCCTCGGACAGGGCTCTACGAGCAGTACTTC. It specifies CASSPRTGLYEQYF.

The chain recombines TRBV7-2 with TRBJ2-1; TRBD2 might be the D (5 bases). Trimming shortened V by 0 bases and J by 9 bases, and 18 bases separated the two germline ends. Per the germline V gene, CDR1 is SGHTA and CDR2 is FQGNSA. This CDR3 spans 16 amino acids. CDR3 in amino acids: CASSLAQLGSSGEQFF. The DNA for the CDR3 is TGTGCCAGCAGCTTAGCGCAACTGGGGAGTTCGGGTGAGCAGTTCTTC.

The rearrangement uses TRBV5-1 and TRBJ2-2, with D possibly being TRBD2 (5 bases). V was cut by 7 bases and J by 4 bases, with 17 bases left in between. The V gene's germline CDR1 is SGHRS and CDR2 YFSETQ. CDR3 length equals 15 residues. DNA for the CDR3: TGCGCCAGCTGCCGGGAACAGATGGTCACCGGGGAGCTGTTTTTT. Encoded protein: CASCREQMVTGELFF.

This chain uses TRBV29-1 with TRBJ2-1, with 8 bases that match TRBD1. Germline CDR1 reads SQVTM; CDR2 reads ANQGSEA. This CDR3 has 14 amino acids. J gave up 8 bases and V 0 bases, and 6 bases lay outside the gene matches. Here the CDR3 DNA reads TGCAGCGTTGAAGATCAACAGGGGGTCTATGAGCAGTTCTTC. Encoded protein: CSVEDQQGVYEQFF.

The J gene is TRBJ2-7, the V gene TRBV6-1, with D possibly matching TRBD1 (5 bases). The CDR3 is 15 residues long. Per the germline V gene, CDR1 is MNHNS and CDR2 is SASEGT. The V end was cut by 1 base, the J end by 2 bases, with 12 bases between. This CDR3 is CASSEVGAGPYEQYF. The CDR3 bases are TGTGCCAGCAGTGAAGTTGGGGCTGGCCCCTACGAGCAGTACTTC.

The chain carries TRBV6-1 and TRBJ1-5; 7 bases are a match to TRBD1. The V gene end was trimmed by 8 bases and the J gene end by 4 bases; junction bases not matched to a gene: 5. The germline V gene has CDR1 MNHNS and CDR2 SASEGT. This CDR3 is built from 13 residues. CDR3 in DNA: TGTGCCAGCTCGGACAGGCTAAATCAGCCCCAGCATTTT. Protein: CASSDRLNQPQHF.

This chain links TRBV27 with TRBJ2-1, with 8 positions matching TRBD2. V shed 9 bases and J 6 bases; nucleotides not matched to a gene: 10. Germline V lookup: CDR1 MNHEY, CDR2 SMNVEV (reference sequence). The CDR3 consists of 14 residues. CDR3 DNA: TGTGCCAGTATCCCGGGACTAGGATTCAATGAGCAGTTCTTC. Translation gives CASIPGLGFNEQFF.

Remarks on this clone: Other DNA sequences in the sample encode the same CDR3. This rearrangement joins TRBV7-3 to TRBJ2-5; tentatively, D is TRBD2 (5 bases). The CDR3 totals 13 residues. Deletions cut 4 bases from V and 3 bases from J, with 9 bases between. Germline CDR1 and CDR2: SGHTA and FQGTGA. The CDR3 here is CASSSPGEETQYF. CDR3 DNA sequence: TGTGCCAGCAGCTCCCCCGGGGAAGAGACCCAGTACTTC.

This chain links TRBV2 with TRBJ2-1; D gene uncertain. Germline-derived CDR1 and CDR2 are SNHLY and FYNNEI. The length of the CDR3 is 16 residues. Between the trimmed V and J ends, which lost 3 bases and 3 bases, there was a span of 15 bases. DNA of the CDR3: TGTGCCAGCAGTGAGATGAGCGCCGGAAACTACAATGAGCAGTTCTTC. Its protein is CASSEMSAGNYNEQFF. The variable domain in full, with the rest retrieved from reference TRBV2 and TRBJ2-1, is EPEVTQTPSHQVTQMGQEVILRCVPISNHLYFYWYRQILGQKVEFLVSFYNNEISEKSEIFDDQFSVERPDGSNFTLKIRSTKLEDSAMYFCASSEMSAGNYNEQFFGPGTRLTVL.

Only a few counts were recorded for this clone. The genes are TRBV6-4 and TRBJ2-1; 8 nucleotides align to TRBD2. V lost 2 bases, J lost 6 bases, and 9 bases stayed unmatched. In germline, CDR1 is MRHNA, CDR2 SNTAGT. The CDR3 sequence is 16 residues long. The CDR3 DNA reads as TGTGCCAGCAGTGACCGGGGACTAGAGGGTCCCAATGAGCAGTTCTTC. Translating it yields CASSDRGLEGPNEQFF.

The chain uses TRBV5-4 and TRBJ2-2, with 8 positions matching TRBD1. This CDR3 comprises 15 residues. J was trimmed by 8 bases and V by 2 bases; bases with no gene match: 8. Germline CDR1 SGHNT, CDR2 YYREEE (reference sequence). The CDR3 spells CASSLGTGGYGELFF. The CDR3 bases are TGTGCCAGCAGCTTAGGGACAGGAGGTTATGGGGAGCTGTTTTTT.

V gene TRBV4-2 combines with J gene TRBJ2-6; D call uncertain. The germline CDR1 and CDR2 sequences are LGHNA and YNFKEQ. CDR3 length: 17 residues. V lost 0 bases and J lost 2, with 11 bases in between. The CDR3 spells CASSQDMSQPGANVLTF. The CDR3 DNA reads TGTGCCAGCAGCCAAGATATGAGCCAACCTGGGGCCAACGTCCTGACTTTC.

This chain links TRBV7-2 with TRBJ2-5; 11 nucleotides match TRBD2. The CDR3 loop spans 16 amino acids. Germline V CDR1 and CDR2: SGHTA, FQGNSA. Unmatched junction bases numbered 7, after V lost 5 bases and J lost 2 bases. The CDR3 is CASSPRTSGLQETQYF. The CDR3 bases are TGTGCCAGCAGCCCACGGACTAGCGGGCTTCAAGAGACCCAGTACTTC.

The chain combines TRBV27 with TRBJ2-7; 10 positions agree with TRBD2. This CDR3 is 13 amino acids long. In germline, CDR1 is MNHEY, CDR2 SMNVEV (reference sequence). Trimming cost V 5 bases and J 2 bases; bases outside gene matches: 0. CDR3 bases: TGTGCCAGCAGTACTAGCGGGGCCTACGAGCAGTACTTC. Amino acid sequence: CASSTSGAYEQYF.